The 21 T cell receptor beta chains in this list originate from one sample, sequenced in a study of OX40 agonist ivuxolimab in advanced cancers. Measured with immunoSEQ multiplex PCR; TCRdb has only the in-frame clones, and not every one. The table has 100,000 or so clones, approximately 90% seen once. This material consisted of CD4+ or CD8+ T cells sorted from blood, taken in a trial of the OX40 agonist ivuxolimab. These receptors came from an adult with an advanced solid tumor such as melanoma, head and neck, liver or kidney cancer.

V is TRBV5-1 and J is TRBJ2-1; weak D call: TRBD2 (6 bases). Trimming removed 4 bases from V and 5 bases from J, with 16 bases in between. Germline loops: CDR1 SGHRS, CDR2 YFSETQ. The CDR3 sequence is 15 residues long. The CDR3 DNA reads as TGCGCCAGCAGCAGGCCGGGACTTGACAACAATGAGCAGTTCTTC. Encoded protein: CASSRPGLDNNEQFF.

The chain is built from TRBV18 and TRBJ2-4, with 7 bases fitting TRBD2. V lost 0 bases, J lost 0 bases, and 5 bases stayed unmatched. Germline-derived CDR1 and CDR2 are KGHSH and LQKENI. The CDR3 has 17 residues. The DNA of the CDR3 is TGTGCCAGCTCACCACCGGGGGGGAGAGTAGCCAAAAACATTCAGTACTTC. This translates into CASSPPGGRVAKNIQYF.

The J gene is TRBJ1-2, the V gene TRBV29-1; D is unclear. The germline V gene encodes CDR1 SQVTM and CDR2 ANQGSEA. This CDR3 has 12 amino acids. V was clipped by 3 bases and J by 4 bases, with 9 bases between them. The CDR3 DNA reads as TGCAGCGTTGAGGTGACCACCTATGGCTACACCTTC. Translation gives CSVEVTTYGYTF.

This clone was seen a single time. This chain uses TRBV11-3 with TRBJ1-1, with D perhaps matching TRBD1 (5 bases). Trimming cost V 3 bases and J 6 bases, with 14 bases left between them. Per the germline V gene, CDR1 is SGHNT and CDR2 is YENEEA. The CDR3 contains 14 residues. The CDR3: CASSLQGSNAEAFF. The CDR3 DNA reads TGTGCCAGCAGCTTGCAGGGATCAAACGCTGAAGCTTTCTTT. Full variable domain (missing parts from reference TRBV11-3 and TRBJ1-1): EAGVVQSPRYKIIEKKQPVAFWCNPISGHNTLYWYLQNLGQGPELLIRYENEEAVDDSQLPKDRFSAERLKGVDSTLKIQPAELGDSAVYLCASSLQGSNAEAFFGQGTRLTVV.

The rearrangement uses TRBV7-6 and TRBJ1-2, with D unclear. The V end was cut by 5 bases, the J end by 7 bases, with 11 bases between. The germline CDR1 and CDR2 sequences are SGHVS and FNYEAQ. The CDR3 has 12 residues. For the CDR3, the DNA is TGTGCCAGCAGCCCCTCAGTGGGTGGCTACACCTTC. It codes for CASSPSVGGYTF.

The chain joins TRBV9 to TRBJ2-7, with D uncertain. Germline assignment: CDR1 SGDLS and CDR2 YYNGEE. Trimming took off 0 bases at V and 0 bases at J, with 7 bases between the two ends. CDR3 size: 14 residues. The CDR3, as DNA: TGTGCCAGCAGCGTAGGGCAGACCTCCTACGAGCAGTACTTC. Amino acid sequence: CASSVGQTSYEQYF. The variable domain in full, with the rest retrieved from reference TRBV9 and TRBJ2-7, is DSGVTQTPKHLITATGQRVTLRCSPRSGDLSVYWYQQSLDQGLQFLIQYYNGEERAKGNILERFSAQQFPDLHSELNLSSLELGDSALYFCASSVGQTSYEQYFGPGTRLTVT.

The chain joins TRBV7-2 to TRBJ2-7, with 12 bases aligning to TRBD2. From germline, CDR1 is SGHTA and CDR2 FQGNSA. The CDR3 contains 15 residues. Losses at the gene ends were 0 bases for V and 4 bases for J; bases not matched to a gene: 1. CDR3 coding DNA: TGTGCCAGCAGCTTAGCCGGACTAGCGGGGTACGAGCAGTACTTC. It codes for CASSLAGLAGYEQYF.

The J gene is TRBJ2-7, the V gene TRBV11-2; 9 bases align to TRBD2. CDR3 length equals 14 residues. Germline CDR1 and CDR2: SGHAT and FQNNGV. V lost 3 bases and J lost 4; bases outside the gene matches: 4. The CDR3 nucleotides read TGTGCCAGCAGCTTTACTAGCGGGCCTTACGAGCAGTACTTC. This encodes CASSFTSGPYEQYF.

The chain links TRBV7-9 to TRBJ2-6, with TRBD2 matching over 7 bases. V shed 4 bases and J 2 bases; nucleotides not matched to a gene: 5. The CDR3 is 16 amino acids. Germline V lookup: CDR1 SEHNR, CDR2 FQNEAQ (reference sequence). The CDR3 bases are TGTGCCAGCAGCTACCCCGGGGGGACTGGGGCCAACGTCCTGACTTTC. The encoded protein is CASSYPGGTGANVLTF.

This chain connects TRBV2 to TRBJ1-3; D is unresolved. Trimming took 3 bases from V and 4 from J, leaving 13 bases between them. Germline V gives CDR1 SNHLY, CDR2 FYNNEI. CDR3 length equals 15 residues. Here the CDR3 DNA reads TGTGCCAGCAGTGATCAGGAACTGAAAGGAAACACCATATATTTT. Translated: CASSDQELKGNTIYF.

This clone was recorded a few times. The rearrangement links TRBV30 to TRBJ1-1, with D maybe TRBD1 (6 bases). Germline V gene sequence: CDR1 GTSNPN, CDR2 SVGIG (reference sequence). This CDR3 spans 15 amino acids. The ends were cut back, 3 bases at V and 0 bases at J, with 14 bases in the middle. CDR3: CAWRMGATMNTEAFF. As DNA, the CDR3 is TGTGCCTGGAGAATGGGGGCAACCATGAACACTGAAGCTTTCTTT.

The genes are TRBV6-1 and TRBJ2-5; maybe TRBD1 (6 bases). V lost 4 bases to trimming and J lost 4 bases, with 16 bases between them. Germline V gene data show CDR1 as MNHNS and CDR2 as SASEGT. There are 15 residues in the CDR3. CDR3 DNA: TGTGCCAGCAGTGGTAAGCCAGGGGTGAGAGAGACCCAGTACTTC. This gives the protein CASSGKPGVRETQYF.

In this sample, this clone turned up once. V gene TRBV19 combines with J gene TRBJ1-1, with D unresolved. CDR3 size: 15 residues. Germline CDR1 LNHDA, CDR2 SQIVND (reference sequence). The V end lost 1 base, the J end lost 4 bases, and 13 bases lay between the germline ends. The CDR3 protein is CASSIAAVTGTEAFF. CDR3 nucleotide sequence: TGTGCCAGTAGTATAGCGGCGGTGACCGGCACTGAAGCTTTCTTT.

The chain employs TRBV27 and TRBJ2-3; 8 bases match TRBD1. The length of the CDR3 is 14 residues. Germline V gene data show CDR1 as MNHEY and CDR2 as SMNVEV (reference sequence). The V and J ends lost 9 bases and 2 bases, in that order; junction bases with no gene match: 7. The CDR3 DNA reads TGTGCCAGTCTCCGGGACAGGAACACAGATACGCAGTATTTT. This gives the protein CASLRDRNTDTQYF.

The chain carries TRBV7-9 and TRBJ2-5; tentatively, D is TRBD2 (5 bases). V was cut by 1 base and J by 0 bases, with 9 bases left in between. This CDR3 comprises 15 residues. Germline values: CDR1 SEHNR, CDR2 FQNEAQ (reference sequence). The CDR3 nucleotides are TGTGCCAGCAGCTTAGGGGTCGGGAACCAAGAGACCCAGTACTTC. Its protein is CASSLGVGNQETQYF.

This chain connects TRBV2 to TRBJ2-3; 8 positions match TRBD2. J gave up 0 bases and V 7 bases, and 3 bases lay outside the gene matches. This CDR3 contains 14 residues. Germline V CDR1 and CDR2: SNHLY, FYNNEI. CDR3: CASTGGVSTDTQYF. CDR3 sequence (DNA): TGTGCCAGCACCGGGGGGGTTAGCACAGATACGCAGTATTTT.

V and J are TRBV7-2 and TRBJ1-2, with 7 positions matching TRBD1. The CDR3 has 15 residues. In germline, CDR1 is SGHTA, CDR2 FQGNSA. V gave up 5 bases and J gave up 0 bases; unmatched junction bases: 6. In DNA, the CDR3 is TGTGCCAGCAGCGACTGGGACAGAGCTAACTATGGCTACACCTTC. It specifies CASSDWDRANYGYTF.

For this clone: Distinct nucleotide sequences in the sample also encode this CDR3. The V call is TRBV7-2, the J call TRBJ1-5; possible D gene TRBD1, 6 bases. CDR3 length equals 14 residues. Germline CDR1 SGHTA, CDR2 FQGNSA. V was cut by 1 base and J by 7 bases, with 11 bases left in between. CDR3 coding DNA: TGTGCCAGCAGCTTAGTTGGGGGCGGGCAGCCCCAGCATTTT. It translates to CASSLVGGGQPQHF.

A few counts support this clone. V is TRBV19 and J is TRBJ1-1; D is undetermined. The CDR3 has 12 amino acids. The germline CDR1 and CDR2 sequences are LNHDA and SQIVND (reference sequence). Between the trimmed V and J ends, which lost 4 bases and 1 base, there was a span of 4 bases. This CDR3 reads CASSNQNTEAFF. In DNA form, the CDR3 reads TGTGCCAGTAGTAACCAGAACACTGAAGCTTTCTTT.

The genes are TRBV30 and TRBJ1-1; TRBD1 matches 7 bases. This CDR3 spans 13 amino acids. CDR1 is GTSNPN, CDR2 SVGIG, per germline (reference sequence). With 3 bases clipped from V and 5 bases from J, the junction kept 6 bases outside the gene matches. In nucleotides, the CDR3 is TGTGCCTGGAGCAGGGGGATTAGTACTGAAGCTTTCTTT. It is translated as CAWSRGISTEAFF.

The V and J genes are TRBV10-2 and TRBJ2-7; TRBD2 is a possible D gene (6 bases). V lost 0 bases and J 0 bases, leaving 9 bases between the germline ends. The CDR3 contains 15 residues. The germline V gene has CDR1 WSHSY and CDR2 SAAADI. Here the CDR3 reads CASSESSGSSYEQYF. In nucleotides, the CDR3 is TGCGCCAGCAGTGAGTCTAGCGGTAGCTCCTACGAGCAGTACTTC.